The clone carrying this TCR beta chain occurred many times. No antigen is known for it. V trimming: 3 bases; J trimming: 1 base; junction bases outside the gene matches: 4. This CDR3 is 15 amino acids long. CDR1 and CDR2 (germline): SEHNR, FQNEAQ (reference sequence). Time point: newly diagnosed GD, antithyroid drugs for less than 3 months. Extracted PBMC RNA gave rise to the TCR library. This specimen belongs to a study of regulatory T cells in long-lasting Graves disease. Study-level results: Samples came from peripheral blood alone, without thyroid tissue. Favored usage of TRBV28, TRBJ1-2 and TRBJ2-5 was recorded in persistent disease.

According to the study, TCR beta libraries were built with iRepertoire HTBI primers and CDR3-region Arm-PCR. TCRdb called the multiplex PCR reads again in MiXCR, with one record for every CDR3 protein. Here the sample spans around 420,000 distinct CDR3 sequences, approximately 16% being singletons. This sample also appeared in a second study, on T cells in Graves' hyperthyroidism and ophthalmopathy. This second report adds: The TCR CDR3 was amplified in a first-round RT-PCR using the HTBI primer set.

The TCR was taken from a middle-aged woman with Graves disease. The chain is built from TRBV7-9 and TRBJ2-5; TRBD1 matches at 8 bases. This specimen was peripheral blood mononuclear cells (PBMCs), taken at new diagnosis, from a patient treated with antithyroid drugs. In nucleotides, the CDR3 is TGTGCCAGCAGCTTGGACAGGGTCCCCCAAGAGACCCAGTACTTC. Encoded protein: CASSLDRVPQETQYF.